Listed below are T cell receptor beta chains from one sample, sequenced in a study of regulatory T cells in long-lasting Graves disease. Via MiXCR, TCRdb re-called the multiplex PCR reads, giving one row per CDR3 protein. The top ten clones hold approximately 20% of a sample with about 200,000 distinct CDR3 sequences, about 18% of them seen once. The source was peripheral blood mononuclear cells (PBMCs), collected at new diagnosis, from a patient treated with antithyroid drugs. These receptors were taken from a female donor with Graves disease. Both conserved end residues are part of each CDR3. Fields, in order: clone size, V gene, D gene, J gene, CDR3 DNA, CDR3 protein. The D gene is left open where the match is weak. A clone size is listed for some rows: how often the clone was seen (once, few, many), or a class if it is expanded.

size: -
V: TRBV20-1
D: -
J: TRBJ1-5
DNA: TGCAGTGCCAGTGGACCGATCAATCAGCCCCAGCATTTT
CDR3: CSASGPINQPQHF

size: many
V: TRBV9
D: -
J: TRBJ2-3
DNA: TGTGCCAGCAGCGTAGCTCATGGGACACGACCTTTAGATACGCAGTATTTT
CDR3: CASSVAHGTRPLDTQYF

size: many
V: TRBV6-1
D: TRBD1
J: TRBJ1-1
DNA: TGTGCCAGCAGTGTGGACAGGCAATCTGAAGCTTTCTTT
CDR3: CASSVDRQSEAFF

size: many
V: TRBV11-2
D: -
J: TRBJ2-7
DNA: TGTGCCAGCAGCTTAGAACAGGCCTACGAGCAGTACTTC
CDR3: CASSLEQAYEQYF

size: many
V: TRBV11-3
D: -
J: TRBJ2-1
DNA: TGTGCCAGCAGCTTAGATCAAGGGGCGGGCTACAATGAGCAGTTCTTC
CDR3: CASSLDQGAGYNEQFF

size: many
V: TRBV20-1
D: TRBD2
J: TRBJ2-3
DNA: TGCAGTGCGCGGACTAGCGGGAGGGCCACAGATACGCAGTATTTT
CDR3: CSARTSGRATDTQYF

size: -
V: TRBV12-3/TRBV12-4
D: TRBD2
J: TRBJ2-7
DNA: TGTGCCAGCAGCTCCGAGGCGGGAGGGCCTAGGGACGAGCAGTACTTC
CDR3: CASSSEAGGPRDEQYF

size: many
V: TRBV3-1
D: -
J: TRBJ1-3
DNA: TGTGCCAGCAGCCCCGGGGCCGACTCTGGAAACACCATATATTTT
CDR3: CASSPGADSGNTIYF

size: -
V: TRBV28
D: -
J: TRBJ2-1
DNA: TGTGCCAGCAGTTTAGGGGGATCCCTCGCTTACAATGAGCAGTTCTTC
CDR3: CASSLGGSLAYNEQFF

size: many
V: TRBV12-3/TRBV12-4
D: TRBD1
J: TRBJ2-1
DNA: TGTGCCAGCAGTTTATCGGCAGGGGGCAATGAGCAGTTCTTC
CDR3: CASSLSAGGNEQFF

size: few
V: TRBV7-3
D: TRBD2
J: TRBJ2-2
DNA: TGTGCCAGCAGCCAAACTAGCGGAAACACCGGGGAGCTGTTTTTT
CDR3: CASSQTSGNTGELFF

size: -
V: TRBV20-1
D: -
J: TRBJ2-1
DNA: TGCAGTGCTAGCGCGGGCTTCGGGCAGTTCTTC
CDR3: CSASAGFGQFF

size: -
V: TRBV6-1
D: -
J: TRBJ2-7
DNA: TGTGCCAGCAAGCGCACGGACGACGCCACCTACGAGCAGTACTTC
CDR3: CASKRTDDATYEQYF

size: -
V: TRBV4-3
D: -
J: TRBJ2-1
DNA: TGCGCCAGCAGCCGGGCCGGAGGATCAGGCAATGAGCAGTTCTTC
CDR3: CASSRAGGSGNEQFF

size: many
V: TRBV6-2/TRBV6-3
D: TRBD2
J: TRBJ2-3
DNA: TGTGCCAGCACCAAGAAAGGACGGCGGGGGACAGATACGCAGTATTTT
CDR3: CASTKKGRRGTDTQYF

size: few
V: TRBV7-9
D: TRBD1
J: TRBJ2-5
DNA: TGTGCCTCTTCCCGGGACAGGGGGCGGCAGACCCAGTACTTC
CDR3: CASSRDRGRQTQYF

size: many
V: TRBV11-2
D: TRBD1
J: TRBJ1-4
DNA: TGTGCCAGCAGCCCAGACAGGGGGAGAGAAAAACTGTTTTTT
CDR3: CASSPDRGREKLFF

size: few
V: TRBV10-3
D: TRBD2
J: TRBJ2-3
DNA: TGTGCCATCAGTGGGACTAGCGGCACAGATACGCAGTATTTT
CDR3: CAISGTSGTDTQYF

size: many
V: TRBV5-6
D: -
J: TRBJ2-5
DNA: TGTGCCAGCAGCTTCGGGACCGCCGGCCAAGAGACCCAGTACTTC
CDR3: CASSFGTAGQETQYF

size: many
V: TRBV3-1
D: -
J: TRBJ2-7
DNA: TGTGCCAGCAGCCAAGGACTAGACGGCGAGCAGTACTTC
CDR3: CASSQGLDGEQYF

size: many
V: TRBV27
D: -
J: TRBJ1-4
DNA: TGTGCCAGCAGTTTAGAAGGGCCTAATGAAAAACTGTTTTTT
CDR3: CASSLEGPNEKLFF

size: many
V: TRBV12-3/TRBV12-4
D: -
J: TRBJ2-3
DNA: TGTGCCAGCAGCCTGCGGCGCCCAGATACGCAGTATTTT
CDR3: CASSLRRPDTQYF

size: many
V: TRBV7-8
D: TRBD2
J: TRBJ2-7
DNA: TGTGCCAGCAGCTTAGGTCCTAGCGGGAGGGCCTCCTACGAGCAGTACTTC
CDR3: CASSLGPSGRASYEQYF

size: -
V: TRBV12-3/TRBV12-4
D: -
J: TRBJ1-3
DNA: TGTGCCAGCAGCCCCCCTGGCCCTCTTTCTGGAAACACCATATATTTT
CDR3: CASSPPGPLSGNTIYF

size: -
V: TRBV7-9
D: TRBD1
J: TRBJ2-3
DNA: TGTGCCAGCAGCTTAGATTCTGGGACAGGGTCTAGAGATACGCAGTATTTT
CDR3: CASSLDSGTGSRDTQYF

size: many
V: TRBV29-1
D: -
J: TRBJ1-2
DNA: TGCAGCGTTGAAGATGCCCAGCTCAACTATGGCTACACCTTC
CDR3: CSVEDAQLNYGYTF

size: many
V: TRBV7-9
D: TRBD2
J: TRBJ2-2
DNA: TGTGCCAGCAGCTTTTGGCTAGCGGGAACCGGGGAGCTGTTTTTT
CDR3: CASSFWLAGTGELFF

size: many
V: TRBV2
D: -
J: TRBJ1-5
DNA: TGTGCCAGCAGTGTCTGGGTGAATCAGCCCCAGCATTTT
CDR3: CASSVWVNQPQHF

size: many
V: TRBV20-1
D: TRBD2
J: TRBJ2-3
DNA: TGCAGTGCTACAAAACTAGCGGGAAGGGGAGATACGCAGTATTTT
CDR3: CSATKLAGRGDTQYF

size: many
V: TRBV7-9
D: TRBD1
J: TRBJ1-2
DNA: TGTGCCAGCAGCTCCCCGGGACAGGGTGCCTATGGCTACACCTTC
CDR3: CASSSPGQGAYGYTF

size: -
V: TRBV19
D: -
J: TRBJ2-2
DNA: TGTGCCAGTAGTATACTGGACACCGGGGAGCTGTTTTTT
CDR3: CASSILDTGELFF

size: many
V: TRBV7-3
D: TRBD2
J: TRBJ2-1
DNA: TGTGCCAGCAGCTCCGGGACTAGCGGGAGGATTGAGCAGTTCTTC
CDR3: CASSSGTSGRIEQFF

size: many
V: TRBV29-1
D: -
J: TRBJ2-7
DNA: TGCAGCGTTAGGTCCCTGCAGAATTCCTACGAGCAGTACTTC
CDR3: CSVRSLQNSYEQYF

size: -
V: TRBV2
D: -
J: TRBJ1-1
DNA: TGTGCCAGCAGTGAATCGAGCGGGACGGAGAAAGCTTTCTTT
CDR3: CASSESSGTEKAFF

size: many
V: TRBV3-1
D: -
J: TRBJ1-6
DNA: TGTGCCAGCAGCCCAACCGGGACTGGTCTTGAATCACCCCTCCACTTT
CDR3: CASSPTGTGLESPLHF

size: many
V: TRBV2
D: TRBD1
J: TRBJ1-2
DNA: TGTGCCAGCGGAGAAGACAGGGGGCTCTATGGCTACACCTTC
CDR3: CASGEDRGLYGYTF

size: many
V: TRBV6-2/TRBV6-3
D: -
J: TRBJ1-2
DNA: TGTGCCAGCAGTGGTCGACGGGGCTATGGCTACACCTTC
CDR3: CASSGRRGYGYTF